Included here is one TCR beta chain sequence, with context. Antigen specificity is unknown. Libraries were prepared by immunoSEQ multiplex PCR; TCRdb keeps only in-frame clonotypes and omits some of them. This table has 85,000 to 120,000 clones, 90% appearing once. This entry is derived from a study of T cell responses to AZD1222 COVID-19 vaccine. Germline V gives CDR1 SQVTM, CDR2 ANQGSEA. Trimming took 4 bases from V and 2 from J, leaving 12 bases between them. This CDR3 spans 13 amino acids. The study's findings and limits: Among the donors, most were white British and more were female, and clonal diversity was possibly underestimated.

The sample here was peripheral blood, taken 28 days after the second AZD1222 dose. The chain employs TRBV29-1 and TRBJ2-7; D uncertain. The receptor comes from an adult who received the AZD1222 COVID-19 vaccine. CDR3 sequence reads: CSVGVGPAYEQYF. The DNA for the CDR3 is TGCAGCGTTGGGGTTGGGCCTGCCTACGAGCAGTACTTC.